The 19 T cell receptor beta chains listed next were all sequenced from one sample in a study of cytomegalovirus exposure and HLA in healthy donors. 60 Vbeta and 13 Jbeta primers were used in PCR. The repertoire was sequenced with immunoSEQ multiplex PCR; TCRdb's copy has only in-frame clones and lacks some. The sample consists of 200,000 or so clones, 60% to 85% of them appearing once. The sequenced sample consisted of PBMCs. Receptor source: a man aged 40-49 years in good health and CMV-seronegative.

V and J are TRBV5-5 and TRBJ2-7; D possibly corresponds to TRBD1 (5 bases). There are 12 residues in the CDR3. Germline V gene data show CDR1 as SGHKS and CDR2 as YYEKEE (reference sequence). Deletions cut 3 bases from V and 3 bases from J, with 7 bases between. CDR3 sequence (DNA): TGTGCCAGCAGCTCCGACAGCTACGAGCAGTACTTC. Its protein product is CASSSDSYEQYF.

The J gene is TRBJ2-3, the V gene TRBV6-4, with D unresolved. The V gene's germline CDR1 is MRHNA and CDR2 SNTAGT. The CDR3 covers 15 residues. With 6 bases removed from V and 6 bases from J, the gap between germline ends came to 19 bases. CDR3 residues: CASSLSGSTGDTQYF. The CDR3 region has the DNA TGTGCCAGCAGCTTATCCGGGTCTACTGGGGATACGCAGTATTTT.

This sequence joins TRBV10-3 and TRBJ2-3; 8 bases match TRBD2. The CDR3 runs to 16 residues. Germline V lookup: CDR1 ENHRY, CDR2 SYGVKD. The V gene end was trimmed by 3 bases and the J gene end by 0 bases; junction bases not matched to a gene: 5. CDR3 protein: CAISDFGGASTDTQYF. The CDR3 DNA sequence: TGTGCCATCAGTGACTTCGGGGGGGCGAGCACAGATACGCAGTATTTT.

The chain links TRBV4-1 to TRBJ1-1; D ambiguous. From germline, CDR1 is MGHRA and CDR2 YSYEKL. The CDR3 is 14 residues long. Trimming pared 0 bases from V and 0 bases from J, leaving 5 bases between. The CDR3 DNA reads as TGCGCCAGCAGCCAAGATATAATGAACACTGAAGCTTTCTTT. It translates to CASSQDIMNTEAFF.

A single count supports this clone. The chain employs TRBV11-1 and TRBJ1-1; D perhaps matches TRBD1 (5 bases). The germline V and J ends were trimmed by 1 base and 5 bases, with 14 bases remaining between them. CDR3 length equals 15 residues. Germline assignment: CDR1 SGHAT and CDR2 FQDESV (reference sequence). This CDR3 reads CASSLDQGMRTEAFF. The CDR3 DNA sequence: TGTGCCAGCAGCTTAGACCAGGGAATGAGGACTGAAGCTTTCTTT. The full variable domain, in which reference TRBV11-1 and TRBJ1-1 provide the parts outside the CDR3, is EAEVAQSPRYKITEKSQAVAFWCDPISGHATLYWYRQILGQGPELLVQFQDESVVDDSQLPKDRFSAERLKGVDSTLKIQPAELGDSAMYLCASSLDQGMRTEAFFGQGTRLTVV.

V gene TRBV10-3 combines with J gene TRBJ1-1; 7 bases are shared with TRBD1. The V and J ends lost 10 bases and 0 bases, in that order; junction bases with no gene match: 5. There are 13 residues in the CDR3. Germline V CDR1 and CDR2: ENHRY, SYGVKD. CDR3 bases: TGTGCCACCTCAACAGGGGTGAACACTGAAGCTTTCTTT. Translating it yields CATSTGVNTEAFF.

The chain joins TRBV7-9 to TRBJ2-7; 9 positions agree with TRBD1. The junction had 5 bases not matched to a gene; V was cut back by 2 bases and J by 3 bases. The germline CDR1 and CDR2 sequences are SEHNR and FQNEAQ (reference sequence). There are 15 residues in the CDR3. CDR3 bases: TGTGCCAGCAGCTTAAGGGGACAGGGAAGCTACGAGCAGTACTTC. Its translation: CASSLRGQGSYEQYF.

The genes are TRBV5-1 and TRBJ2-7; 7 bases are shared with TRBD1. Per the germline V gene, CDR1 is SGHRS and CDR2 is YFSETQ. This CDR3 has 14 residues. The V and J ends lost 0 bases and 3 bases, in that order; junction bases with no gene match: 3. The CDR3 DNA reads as TGCGCCAGCAGCTTGGAGGGGGCCGTCTACGAGCAGTACTTC. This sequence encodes CASSLEGAVYEQYF.

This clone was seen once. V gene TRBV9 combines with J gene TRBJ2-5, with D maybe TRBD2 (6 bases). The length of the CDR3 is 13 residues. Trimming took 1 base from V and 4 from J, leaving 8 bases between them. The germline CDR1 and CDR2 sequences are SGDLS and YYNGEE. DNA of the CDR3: TGTGCCAGCAGCGTAACCGGGGGAGAGACCCAGTACTTC. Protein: CASSVTGGETQYF.

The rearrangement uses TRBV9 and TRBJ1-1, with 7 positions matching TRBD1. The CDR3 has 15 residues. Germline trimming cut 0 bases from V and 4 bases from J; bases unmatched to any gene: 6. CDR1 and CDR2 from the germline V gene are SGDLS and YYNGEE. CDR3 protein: CASSVGGGAGTEAFF. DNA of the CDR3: TGTGCCAGCAGCGTAGGAGGGGGCGCGGGCACTGAAGCTTTCTTT.

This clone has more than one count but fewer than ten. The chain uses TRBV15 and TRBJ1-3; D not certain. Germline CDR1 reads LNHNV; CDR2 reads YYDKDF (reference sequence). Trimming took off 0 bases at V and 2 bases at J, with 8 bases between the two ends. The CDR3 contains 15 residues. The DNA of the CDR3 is TGTGCCACCAGCAGAGACCGGGATCCTGGAAACACCATATATTTT. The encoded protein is CATSRDRDPGNTIYF.

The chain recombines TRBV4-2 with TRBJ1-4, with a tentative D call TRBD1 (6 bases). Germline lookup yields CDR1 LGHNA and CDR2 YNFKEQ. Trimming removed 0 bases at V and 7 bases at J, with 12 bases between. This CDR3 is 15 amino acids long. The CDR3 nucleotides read TGTGCCAGCAGCCAAGATCAGGGGACATTTGAAAAACTGTTTTTT. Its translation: CASSQDQGTFEKLFF.

In DNA, the CDR3 is TGTGCCAGCAGTACAGGGCCCGAAGAGACCCAGTACTTC. The encoded protein is CASSTGPEETQYF. This chain uses TRBV9 with TRBJ2-5; D is perhaps TRBD1 (6 bases). Germline loops: CDR1 SGDLS, CDR2 YYNGEE. Trimming removed 5 bases at V and 3 bases at J, with 11 bases between. The CDR3 is 13 amino acids.

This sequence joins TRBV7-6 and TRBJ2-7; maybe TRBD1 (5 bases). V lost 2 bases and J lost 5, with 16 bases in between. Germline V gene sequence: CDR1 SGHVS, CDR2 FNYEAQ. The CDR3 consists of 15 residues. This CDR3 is CASSLRVQGGDEQYF. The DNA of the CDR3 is TGTGCCAGCAGCTTACGAGTCCAGGGTGGCGACGAGCAGTACTTC.

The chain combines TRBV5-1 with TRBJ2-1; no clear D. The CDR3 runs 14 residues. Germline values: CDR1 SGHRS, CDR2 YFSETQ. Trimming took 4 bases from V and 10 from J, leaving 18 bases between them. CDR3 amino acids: CASSPSPDSWEQFF. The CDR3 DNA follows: TGCGCCAGCAGCCCAAGCCCTGACTCCTGGGAGCAGTTCTTC.

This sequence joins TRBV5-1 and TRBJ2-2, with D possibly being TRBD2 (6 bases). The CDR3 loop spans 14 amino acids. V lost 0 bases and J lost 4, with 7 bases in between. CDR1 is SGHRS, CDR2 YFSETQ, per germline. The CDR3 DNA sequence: TGCGCCAGCAGCTTGGCCGGGGGCACCGGGGAGCTGTTTTTT. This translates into CASSLAGGTGELFF. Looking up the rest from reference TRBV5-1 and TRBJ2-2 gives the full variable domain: KAGVTQTPRYLIKTRGQQVTLSCSPISGHRSVSWYQQTPGQGLQFLFEYFSETQRNKGNFPGRFSGRQFSNSRSEMNVSTLELGDSALYLCASSLAGGTGELFFGEGSRLTVL.

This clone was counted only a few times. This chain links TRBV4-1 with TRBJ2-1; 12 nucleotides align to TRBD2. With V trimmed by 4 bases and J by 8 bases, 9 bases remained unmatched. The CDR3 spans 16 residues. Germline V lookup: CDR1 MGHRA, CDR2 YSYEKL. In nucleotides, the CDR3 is TGCGCCAGCAGCCTCACCGGGACTAGCGGGTTGGATGAGCAGTTCTTC. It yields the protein CASSLTGTSGLDEQFF.

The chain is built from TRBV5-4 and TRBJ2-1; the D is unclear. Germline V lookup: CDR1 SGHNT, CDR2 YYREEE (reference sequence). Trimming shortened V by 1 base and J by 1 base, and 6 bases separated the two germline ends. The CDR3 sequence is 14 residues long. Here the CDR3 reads CASSLYTSYNEQFF. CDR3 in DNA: TGTGCCAGCAGCTTGTACACGTCCTACAATGAGCAGTTCTTC.

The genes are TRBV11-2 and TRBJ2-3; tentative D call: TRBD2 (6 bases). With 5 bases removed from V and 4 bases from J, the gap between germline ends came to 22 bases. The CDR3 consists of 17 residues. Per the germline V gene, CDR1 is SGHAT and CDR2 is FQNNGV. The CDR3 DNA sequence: TGTGCCAGCAGCCGCCGGTCCTCGGGACTCGTTGCAGATACGCAGTATTTT. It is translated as CASSRRSSGLVADTQYF.